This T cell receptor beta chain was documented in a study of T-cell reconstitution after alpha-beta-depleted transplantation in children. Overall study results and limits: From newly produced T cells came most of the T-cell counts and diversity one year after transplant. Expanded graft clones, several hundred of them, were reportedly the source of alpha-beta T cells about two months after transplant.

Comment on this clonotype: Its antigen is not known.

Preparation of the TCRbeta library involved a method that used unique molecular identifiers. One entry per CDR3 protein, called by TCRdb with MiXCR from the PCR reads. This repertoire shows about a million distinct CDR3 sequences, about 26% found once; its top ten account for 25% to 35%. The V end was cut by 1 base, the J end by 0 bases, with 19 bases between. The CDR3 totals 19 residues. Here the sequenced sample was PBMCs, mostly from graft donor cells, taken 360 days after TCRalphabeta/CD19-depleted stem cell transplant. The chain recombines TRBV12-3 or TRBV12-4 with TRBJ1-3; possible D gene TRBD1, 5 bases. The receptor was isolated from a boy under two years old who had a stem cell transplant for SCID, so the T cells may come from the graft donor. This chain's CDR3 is CASSLGASLRGPSGNTIYF. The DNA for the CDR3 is TGTGCCAGCAGTTTAGGGGCGAGTCTACGGGGCCCCTCTGGAAACACCATATATTTT.